The 5 T cell receptor beta chains below all came from one sample that was sequenced in a study of cytomegalovirus exposure and HLA in healthy donors. In the PCR, 60 Vbeta and 13 Jbeta primers were used. TCRdb's table, derived via immunoSEQ multiplex PCR, lists solely in-frame clones and lacks some. The table has 180,000 or so clones, 75% seen once. Sequencing was performed on PBMCs. Source of these receptors: a middle-aged woman in good health and CMV-seropositive.

The chain uses TRBV27 and TRBJ2-1; 12 positions agree with TRBD2. Germline trimming cut 6 bases from V and 8 bases from J; bases unmatched to any gene: 8. CDR3 size: 15 residues. Germline lookup yields CDR1 MNHEY and CDR2 SMNVEV (reference sequence). The CDR3 loop reads CASSLGLAGTDEQFF. The DNA for the CDR3 is TGTGCCAGCAGCCTAGGACTAGCGGGAACAGATGAGCAGTTCTTC.

The J gene is TRBJ1-1, the V gene TRBV29-1; tentatively, D is TRBD1 (5 bases). Trimming cost V 3 bases and J 4 bases, with 9 bases left between them. The germline V gene has CDR1 SQVTM and CDR2 ANQGSEA. The CDR3 sequence is 12 residues long. The CDR3 loop is CSVDGRATEAFF. Written as DNA, the CDR3 is TGCAGCGTTGACGGCAGGGCCACTGAAGCTTTCTTT.

The count of this clone is one. The chain carries TRBV4-2 and TRBJ2-1; tentatively, D is TRBD2 (6 bases). V was cut by 0 bases and J by 10 bases, with 22 bases left in between. The CDR3 totals 17 residues. Germline CDR1 LGHNA, CDR2 YNFKEQ. The CDR3 DNA follows: TGTGCCAGCAGCCAAGATGGTTGGGACTCAACGGATGGCGAGCAGTTCTTC. This translates into CASSQDGWDSTDGEQFF.

This clone was counted only a few times. This chain links TRBV5-8 with TRBJ2-1; possibly TRBD1 for D (6 bases). Germline lookup yields CDR1 SGHTS and CDR2 YDEGEE. Trimming removed 0 bases at V and 1 base at J, with 8 bases between. CDR3 length: 15 amino acids. CDR3 nucleotides: TGTGCCAGCAGCTTGGAACAGGGATCCTACAATGAGCAGTTCTTC. This codes for CASSLEQGSYNEQFF.

The chain links TRBV6-1 to TRBJ2-7, with unresolved D. Per germline, CDR1 MNHNS and CDR2 SASEGT. The CDR3 length is 13 residues. V lost 4 bases to trimming and J lost 2 bases, with 9 bases between them. CDR3: CASSGLAPYEQYF. The DNA of the CDR3 is TGTGCCAGCAGTGGCCTCGCGCCCTACGAGCAGTACTTC.